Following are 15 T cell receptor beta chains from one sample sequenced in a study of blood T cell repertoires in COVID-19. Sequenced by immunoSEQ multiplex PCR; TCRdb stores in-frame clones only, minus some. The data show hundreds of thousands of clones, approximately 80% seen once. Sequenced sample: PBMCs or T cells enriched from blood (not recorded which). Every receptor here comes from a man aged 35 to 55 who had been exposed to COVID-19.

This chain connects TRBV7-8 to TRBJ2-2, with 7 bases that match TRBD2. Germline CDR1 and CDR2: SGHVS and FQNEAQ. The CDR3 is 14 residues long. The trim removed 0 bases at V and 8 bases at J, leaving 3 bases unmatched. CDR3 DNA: TGTGCCAGCAGCTTAGCGGGAGGGCCTGGGGAGCTGTTTTTT. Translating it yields CASSLAGGPGELFF.

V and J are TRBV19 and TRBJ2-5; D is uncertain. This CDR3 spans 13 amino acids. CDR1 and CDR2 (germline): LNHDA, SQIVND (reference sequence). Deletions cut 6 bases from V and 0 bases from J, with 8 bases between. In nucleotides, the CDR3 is TGTGCCAGTAGCCGAGCGTACCAAGAGACCCAGTACTTC. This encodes CASSRAYQETQYF.

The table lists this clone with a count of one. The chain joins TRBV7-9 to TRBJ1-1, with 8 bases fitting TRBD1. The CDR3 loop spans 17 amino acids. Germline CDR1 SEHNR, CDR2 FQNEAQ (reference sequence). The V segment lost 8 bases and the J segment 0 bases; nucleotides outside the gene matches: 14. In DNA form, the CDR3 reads TGTGCCAGCCTCGAGGGCGGTCGACAGGGGATGAACACTGAAGCTTTCTTT. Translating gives CASLEGGRQGMNTEAFF.

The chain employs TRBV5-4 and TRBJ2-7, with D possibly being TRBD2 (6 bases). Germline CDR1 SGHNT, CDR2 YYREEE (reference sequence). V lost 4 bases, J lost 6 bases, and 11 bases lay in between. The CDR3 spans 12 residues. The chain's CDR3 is CASSTGGAEQYF. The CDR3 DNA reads TGTGCCAGCAGCACCGGGGGTGCCGAGCAGTACTTC.

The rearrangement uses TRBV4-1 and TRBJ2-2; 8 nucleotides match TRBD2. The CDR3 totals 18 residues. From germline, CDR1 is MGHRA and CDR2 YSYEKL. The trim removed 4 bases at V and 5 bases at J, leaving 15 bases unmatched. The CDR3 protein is CASSPPYRGGAYTGELFF. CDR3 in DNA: TGCGCCAGCAGCCCCCCTTACCGGGGGGGAGCTTATACCGGGGAGCTGTTTTTT.

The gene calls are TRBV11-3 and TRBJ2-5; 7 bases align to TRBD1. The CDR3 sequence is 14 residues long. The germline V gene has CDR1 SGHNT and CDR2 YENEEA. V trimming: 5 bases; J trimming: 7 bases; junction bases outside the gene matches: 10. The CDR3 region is CASSRDRARGTQYF. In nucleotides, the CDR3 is TGTGCCAGCAGCCGTGACAGGGCGCGCGGGACCCAGTACTTC.

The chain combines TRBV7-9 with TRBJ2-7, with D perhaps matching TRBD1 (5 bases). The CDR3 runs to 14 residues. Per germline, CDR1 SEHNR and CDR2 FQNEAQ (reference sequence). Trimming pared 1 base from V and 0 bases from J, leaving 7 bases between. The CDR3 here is CASSLVGRSYEQYF. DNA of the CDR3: TGTGCCAGCAGCTTAGTGGGGCGCTCCTACGAGCAGTACTTC.

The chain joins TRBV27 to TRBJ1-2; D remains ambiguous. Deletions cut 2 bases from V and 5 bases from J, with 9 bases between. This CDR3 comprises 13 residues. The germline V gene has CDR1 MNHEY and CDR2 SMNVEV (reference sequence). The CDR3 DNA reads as TGTGCCAGCAGTTTACGATCAGGTTATGGCTACACCTTC. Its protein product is CASSLRSGYGYTF.

The CDR3 here is CASSEALRGWIRNEQFF. CDR3 nucleotide sequence: TGTGCCAGCAGTGAAGCGCTTAGGGGGTGGATCCGCAATGAGCAGTTCTTC. V is TRBV6-1 and J is TRBJ2-1; tentatively, D is TRBD1 (6 bases). Germline CDR1 MNHNS, CDR2 SASEGT. This CDR3 is 17 amino acids long. V was trimmed by 0 bases and J by 6 bases, leaving 18 bases between them.

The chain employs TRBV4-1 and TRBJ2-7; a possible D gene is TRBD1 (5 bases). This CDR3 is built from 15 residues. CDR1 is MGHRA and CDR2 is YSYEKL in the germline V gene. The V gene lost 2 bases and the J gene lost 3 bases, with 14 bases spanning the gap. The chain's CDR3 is CASSQSADTNYEQYF. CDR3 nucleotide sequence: TGCGCCAGCAGCCAATCGGCGGACACTAACTACGAGCAGTACTTC.

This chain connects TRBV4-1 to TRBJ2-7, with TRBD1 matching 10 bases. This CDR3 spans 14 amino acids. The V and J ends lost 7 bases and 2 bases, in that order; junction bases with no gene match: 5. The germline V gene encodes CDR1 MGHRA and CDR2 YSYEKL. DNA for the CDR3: TGCGCCAGCACGTCCGGGACAGGGGCCTACGAGCAGTACTTC. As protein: CASTSGTGAYEQYF.

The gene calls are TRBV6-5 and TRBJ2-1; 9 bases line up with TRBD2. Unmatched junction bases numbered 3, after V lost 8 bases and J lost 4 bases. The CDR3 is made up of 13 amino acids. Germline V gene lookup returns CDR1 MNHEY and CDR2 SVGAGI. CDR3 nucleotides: TGTGCCAGCGGGACTAGCAGATACAATGAGCAGTTCTTC. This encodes CASGTSRYNEQFF.

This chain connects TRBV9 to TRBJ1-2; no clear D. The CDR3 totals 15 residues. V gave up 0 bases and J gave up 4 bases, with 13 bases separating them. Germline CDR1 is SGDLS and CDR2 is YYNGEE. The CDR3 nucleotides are TGTGCCAGCAGCGTAGGGGAGGGAGGTACCTATGGCTACACCTTC. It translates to CASSVGEGGTYGYTF.

The CDR3 loop is CASSLGRWGSGNTIYF. The CDR3 coding sequence is TGTGCCAGCAGCTTGGGGAGGTGGGGGTCTGGAAACACCATATATTTT. The chain has TRBV11-2 and TRBJ1-3; possible D gene TRBD1, 5 bases. V was clipped by 3 bases and J by 1 base, with 13 bases between them. The CDR3 contains 16 residues. CDR1 is SGHAT and CDR2 is FQNNGV in the germline V gene.

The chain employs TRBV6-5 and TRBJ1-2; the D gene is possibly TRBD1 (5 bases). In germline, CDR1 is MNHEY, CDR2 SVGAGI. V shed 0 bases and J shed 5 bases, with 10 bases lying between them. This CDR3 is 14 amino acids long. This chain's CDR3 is CASSYSRTQYGYTF. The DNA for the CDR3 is TGTGCCAGCAGTTACTCCCGGACACAATATGGCTACACCTTC.